The 32 T cell receptor beta chains in this list originate from one sample, sequenced in a study of blood T cell repertoires in COVID-19. Method: immunoSEQ multiplex PCR; TCRdb's copy keeps in-frame clones and lacks some. Seen here are roughly 700,000 clones, just under 90% observed once, and the top ten hold roughly 0.25%. Sequenced sample: peripheral blood. The receptors were gathered from a woman younger than 35 with acute or convalescent COVID-19.

The chain uses TRBV18 and TRBJ2-7, with D perhaps matching TRBD1 (6 bases). The CDR3 contains 15 residues. Trimming cost V 3 bases and J 2 bases, with 14 bases left between them. From germline, CDR1 is KGHSH and CDR2 LQKENI. In DNA, the CDR3 is TGTGCCAGCTCACCCGGGTGGGACACTCCCTACGAGCAGTACTTC. Translated: CASSPGWDTPYEQYF.

The chain combines TRBV21-1 with TRBJ1-6; TRBD1 is taken as the D call from the table, unchecked against the DNA. TRBV21-1 is given as a pseudogene. This CDR3 region has 15 residues. CDR3 region: CASSKGDRGNSPLHF. As DNA, the CDR3 is TGTGCCAGCAGCAAAGGCGATAGGGGGAATTCACCCCTCCACTTT.

The rearrangement joins TRBV5-1 to TRBJ1-2; 7 bases are shared with TRBD1. The ends lost 2 bases at V and 8 bases at J; junction bases unmatched: 9. The CDR3 totals 14 residues. The germline gives CDR1 SGHRS, CDR2 YFSETQ. The DNA of the CDR3 is TGCGCCAGCAGCTTAAGACAGGGTGTAGCGGGCTACACCTTC. Protein product: CASSLRQGVAGYTF.

This clone appeared once. The chain carries TRBV7-2 and TRBJ1-2; TRBD1 is a possible D gene (5 bases). The CDR3 length is 14 residues. Germline CDR1 SGHTA, CDR2 FQGNSA. With 5 bases removed from V and 6 bases from J, the gap between germline ends came to 16 bases. As DNA, the CDR3 is TGTGCCAGCAGCCCTAGAGGCCAGGGAAATGGCTACACCTTC. This sequence encodes CASSPRGQGNGYTF.

The chain links TRBV6-5 to TRBJ1-3; 7 positions agree with TRBD1. J lost 4 bases, V lost 8 bases, and 8 bases had no gene match. The CDR3 has 14 residues. Germline V gene sequence: CDR1 MNHEY, CDR2 SVGAGI. CDR3 DNA: TGTGCCAGCTCTGAGACAGGGATCGGAAACACCATATATTTT. It is translated as CASSETGIGNTIYF.

The chain combines TRBV4-1 with TRBJ2-7; D is possibly TRBD2 (6 bases). V lost 3 bases and J lost 0, with 6 bases in between. The CDR3 totals 13 residues. Germline values: CDR1 MGHRA, CDR2 YSYEKL. The chain's CDR3 is CASSHGGSYEQYF. The CDR3 DNA reads TGCGCCAGCAGCCACGGGGGCTCCTACGAGCAGTACTTC.

The rearrangement uses TRBV15 and TRBJ1-2; 9 bases map to TRBD1. The V gene end was trimmed by 3 bases and the J gene end by 6 bases; junction bases not matched to a gene: 8. The CDR3 totals 15 residues. From germline, CDR1 is LNHNV and CDR2 YYDKDF (reference sequence). This chain's CDR3 is CATSRRLGQGNGYTF. CDR3 DNA: TGTGCCACCAGCAGGAGGTTAGGACAGGGGAATGGCTACACCTTC.

This chain connects TRBV4-2 to TRBJ2-5; D may be TRBD2 (6 bases). The CDR3 is 15 amino acids. Trimming stripped 5 bases from V and 5 bases from J, with 18 bases between. CDR1 and CDR2 from the germline V gene are LGHNA and YNFKEQ. CDR3: CASSWGDFRGETQYF. The CDR3 DNA reads as TGTGCCAGCAGCTGGGGGGACTTTCGCGGGGAGACCCAGTACTTC.

This rearrangement joins TRBV4-1 to TRBJ2-5, with 7 positions matching TRBD1. The CDR3 totals 16 residues. Germline CDR1 and CDR2: MGHRA and YSYEKL. The V and J ends lost 4 bases and 4 bases, in that order; junction bases with no gene match: 12. In nucleotides, the CDR3 is TGCGCCAGCAGCCGCACGAGGGTAGGGGGCGTAGAGACCCAGTACTTC. This codes for CASSRTRVGGVETQYF.

This clone has just one count. The chain carries TRBV3-1 (or the pseudogene TRBV3-2) and TRBJ2-1; 13 bases map to TRBD2. The CDR3 has 17 residues. Germline V gene data show CDR1 as LGHDT and CDR2 as YNNKEL (reference sequence). After removal of 4 bases from V and 6 bases from J, the junction contained 9 bases not matched to a gene. CDR3 in amino acids: CASSPISTSGGANEQFF. The CDR3 DNA follows: TGTGCCAGCAGCCCCATTTCTACTAGCGGGGGGGCCAATGAGCAGTTCTTC.

The chain employs TRBV5-3 and TRBJ1-5; 7 bases agree with TRBD1. Being an ORF, TRBV5-3 has a function that is uncertain. This CDR3 region has 14 residues. The V gene end was trimmed by 2 bases and the J gene end by 3 bases; junction bases not matched to a gene: 2. The CDR3: CARSFTGVNQPQHF. The DNA of the CDR3 is TGTGCCAGAAGCTTCACAGGGGTCAATCAGCCCCAGCATTTT.

The chain joins TRBV5-4 to TRBJ1-2; D not resolved. The CDR3 sequence is 14 residues long. The germline CDR1 and CDR2 sequences are SGHNT and YYREEE (reference sequence). Trimming took off 0 bases at V and 4 bases at J, with 10 bases between the two ends. The CDR3 DNA reads TGTGCCAGCAGCTTGGACAGTCTGACCTATGGCTACACCTTC. This sequence encodes CASSLDSLTYGYTF.

Only one count was recorded for this clone. This chain connects TRBV3-1 (or the pseudogene TRBV3-2) to TRBJ1-6, with D maybe TRBD1 (5 bases). The CDR3 has 15 residues. Germline lookup yields CDR1 LGHDT and CDR2 YNNKEL (reference sequence). Trimming took off 0 bases at V and 6 bases at J, with 9 bases between the two ends. The CDR3 reads CASSQEAGPNSPLHF. CDR3 sequence (DNA): TGTGCCAGCAGCCAAGAGGCAGGGCCTAATTCACCCCTCCACTTT.

V gene TRBV30 combines with J gene TRBJ1-6, with a tentative D call TRBD1 (5 bases). The CDR3 runs to 14 residues. V was cut by 3 bases and J by 6 bases, with 12 bases left in between. In germline, CDR1 is GTSNPN, CDR2 SVGIG (reference sequence). CDR3 residues: CAWRPRGGNSPLHF. The CDR3 coding sequence is TGTGCCTGGAGGCCTCGGGGGGGTAATTCACCCCTCCACTTT.

Remarks on this clone: This specimen includes other DNA sequences encoding the same CDR3. The chain joins TRBV27 to TRBJ1-1; 8 bases match TRBD1. This CDR3 is 13 amino acids long. J gave up 4 bases and V 5 bases, and 3 bases lay outside the gene matches. Germline CDR1 reads MNHEY; CDR2 reads SMNVEV (reference sequence). The CDR3 DNA follows: TGTGCCAGCAGTCAACAGGGGGGCACTGAAGCTTTCTTT. It specifies CASSQQGGTEAFF.

The chain joins TRBV5-6 to TRBJ2-3, with 16 bases aligning to TRBD2. The V segment lost 0 bases and the J segment 10 bases; nucleotides outside the gene matches: 5. The CDR3 covers 16 residues. The germline V gene has CDR1 SGHDT and CDR2 YYEEEE. As DNA, the CDR3 is TGTGCCAGCAGCTTGGCTGGGACTAGCGGGGGGGCAGCGCAGTATTTT. This codes for CASSLAGTSGGAAQYF. Full variable domain (remainder filled in from reference TRBV5-6 and TRBJ2-3): DAGVTQSPTHLIKTRGQQVTLRCSPKSGHDTVSWYQQALGQGPQFIFQYYEEEERQRGNFPDRFSGHQFPNYSSELNVNALLLGDSALYLCASSLAGTSGGAAQYFGPGTRLTVL.

The chain carries TRBV5-1 and TRBJ1-6, with 7 positions matching TRBD1. Looked up from germline, CDR1 is SGHRS and CDR2 is YFSETQ. V shed 4 bases, J shed 5 bases, and the junction held 3 bases outside the gene matches. There are 14 residues in the CDR3. CDR3 loop: CASSKGQNNSPLHF. The CDR3 bases are TGCGCCAGCAGCAAGGGACAGAATAATTCACCCCTCCACTTT.

The chain links TRBV7-2 to TRBJ2-7; D is perhaps TRBD2 (5 bases). Deletions cut 5 bases from V and 0 bases from J, with 11 bases between. The CDR3 has 14 residues. Germline lookup yields CDR1 SGHTA and CDR2 FQGNSA. The CDR3 sequence is CASSLSGLSYEQYF. The CDR3 bases are TGTGCCAGCAGCCTATCCGGACTCTCCTACGAGCAGTACTTC. Variable domain in full (rest from reference TRBV7-2 and TRBJ2-7): GAGVSQSPSNKVTEKGKDVELRCDPISGHTALYWYRQSLGQGLEFLIYFQGNSAPDKSGLPSDRFSAERTGGSVSTLTIQRTQQEDSAVYLCASSLSGLSYEQYFGPGTRLTVT.

This CDR3 reads CATSDKGQKITDTQYF. The CDR3 DNA sequence: TGTGCCACCAGTGACAAGGGACAGAAAATCACAGATACGCAGTATTTT. The chain links TRBV24-1 to TRBJ2-3; 7 bases match TRBD1. The CDR3 is 16 amino acids. Germline V lookup: CDR1 KGHDR, CDR2 SFDVKD. The trim removed 4 bases at V and 2 bases at J, leaving 8 bases unmatched.

This clone was observed a single time. This chain joins TRBV19 and TRBJ2-6, with 9 nucleotides matching TRBD1. Germline CDR1 LNHDA, CDR2 SQIVND (reference sequence). Trimming took 4 bases from V and 2 from J; bases not matched to a gene: 9. This CDR3 comprises 18 residues. As DNA, the CDR3 is TGTGCCAGTAGTAAGGGGGACAGGGTTATCCCTGGGGCCAACGTCCTGACTTTC. Protein sequence: CASSKGDRVIPGANVLTF.

This rearrangement joins TRBV6-5 to TRBJ2-1, with 7 bases fitting TRBD2. In germline, CDR1 is MNHEY, CDR2 SVGAGI. The CDR3 runs to 15 residues. V was pared by 6 bases and J by 6 bases, with 11 bases of the junction left unmatched. The CDR3 loop is CASSLGGTPLNEQFF. CDR3 DNA sequence: TGTGCCAGCAGCTTGGGGGGGACCCCCCTCAATGAGCAGTTCTTC.

This rearrangement joins TRBV5-5 to TRBJ2-7, with D perhaps TRBD1 (5 bases). Germline CDR1 and CDR2: SGHKS and YYEKEE (reference sequence). Trimming stripped 1 base from V and 3 bases from J, with 14 bases between. This CDR3 region has 15 residues. CDR3 amino acids: CASSLTFRRGYEQYF. The DNA for the CDR3 is TGTGCCAGCAGCTTGACTTTTCGAAGGGGCTACGAGCAGTACTTC.

The chain carries TRBV27 and TRBJ1-5; maybe TRBD1 (5 bases). The V end lost 6 bases, the J end lost 6 bases, and 12 bases lay between the germline ends. Germline CDR1 reads MNHEY; CDR2 reads SMNVEV (reference sequence). CDR3 length: 13 amino acids. The CDR3 reads CASSYGGSQPQHF. In nucleotides, the CDR3 is TGTGCCAGCAGCTACGGGGGGAGTCAGCCCCAGCATTTT.

The rearrangement uses TRBV4-3 and TRBJ2-4, with D hard to call. This CDR3 comprises 15 residues. Germline CDR1 reads LGHNA; CDR2 reads YSLEER. The germline V and J ends were trimmed by 2 bases and 5 bases, with 13 bases remaining between them. The DNA for the CDR3 is TGCGCCAGCAGCCAAACTCTCCGACGGGAAAACATTCAGTACTTC. Translating it yields CASSQTLRRENIQYF.

V is TRBV5-1 and J is TRBJ1-1; D possibly corresponds to TRBD1 (6 bases). With 7 bases removed from V and 4 bases from J, the gap between germline ends came to 20 bases. The CDR3 loop spans 15 amino acids. Germline V gives CDR1 SGHRS, CDR2 YFSETQ. Here the CDR3 reads CASGARGGSGTEAFF. DNA of the CDR3: TGCGCCAGCGGAGCCCGGGGGGGCTCGGGCACTGAAGCTTTCTTT.

The CDR3 region is CASSLDSSQPQHF. The CDR3 coding sequence is TGTGCCAGCAGCTTGGACAGTAGTCAGCCCCAGCATTTT. J is TRBJ1-5 and V is TRBV7-3, with a tentative D call TRBD1 (6 bases). This CDR3 has 13 residues. The germline V gene encodes CDR1 SGHTA and CDR2 FQGTGA. V was clipped by 3 bases and J by 6 bases, with 9 bases between them. The entire variable domain, with the rest obtained from reference TRBV7-3 and TRBJ1-5, is as follows: GAGVSQTPSNKVTEKGKYVELRCDPISGHTALYWYRQSLGQGPEFLIYFQGTGAADDSGLPNDRFFAVRPEGSVSTLKIQRTERGDSAVYLCASSLDSSQPQHFGDGTRLSIL.

The chain uses TRBV20-1 and TRBJ2-1; no clear D gene. CDR1 is DFQATT, CDR2 SNEGSKA, per germline (reference sequence). Trimming stripped 5 bases from V and 6 bases from J, with 5 bases between. The CDR3 has 10 residues. CDR3 DNA: TGCAGTGCTTGGGCCAATGAGCAGTTCTTC. It translates to CSAWANEQFF.

The chain combines TRBV7-8 with TRBJ2-1; TRBD2 aligns across 14 bases. The CDR3 is 20 residues long. The trim removed 0 bases at V and 3 bases at J, leaving 10 bases unmatched. Germline V gene sequence: CDR1 SGHVS, CDR2 FQNEAQ. Written as DNA, the CDR3 is TGTGCCAGCAGCTTAGCCACGGGACTAGCGGGGGTTATCTTCTACAATGAGCAGTTCTTC. Translating gives CASSLATGLAGVIFYNEQFF.

The rearrangement links TRBV5-6 to TRBJ2-5; 7 bases map to TRBD2. The CDR3 length is 15 residues. The trim removed 0 bases at V and 5 bases at J, leaving 7 bases unmatched. Germline loops: CDR1 SGHDT, CDR2 YYEEEE. CDR3 region: CASSLVGLGAETQYF. The CDR3 nucleotides read TGTGCCAGCAGCTTGGTCGGACTAGGGGCGGAGACCCAGTACTTC.

The chain links TRBV27 to TRBJ2-1, with TRBD1 identical over 9 bases. CDR3 length equals 15 residues. Looked up from germline, CDR1 is MNHEY and CDR2 is SMNVEV (reference sequence). V was pared by 7 bases and J by 4 bases, with 8 bases of the junction left unmatched. Here the CDR3 reads CASNTGTGYYNEQFF. The CDR3 DNA reads TGTGCCAGCAATACCGGGACAGGGTATTACAATGAGCAGTTCTTC.

This clone appeared a single time. The chain links TRBV5-6 to TRBJ1-2; D not certain. This CDR3 is built from 13 residues. Per germline, CDR1 SGHDT and CDR2 YYEEEE. V was cut by 0 bases and J by 5 bases, with 8 bases left in between. CDR3 in amino acids: CASSLVQAYGYTF. CDR3 coding DNA: TGTGCCAGCAGCTTGGTCCAGGCATATGGCTACACCTTC.

The chain employs TRBV27 and TRBJ1-3; 8 nucleotides match TRBD1. V was pared by 3 bases and J by 5 bases, with 6 bases of the junction left unmatched. The CDR3 contains 15 residues. Germline V gene sequence: CDR1 MNHEY, CDR2 SMNVEV (reference sequence). CDR3 in DNA: TGTGCCAGCAGTTTGGGGGGACAGGATCGAAACACCATATATTTT. It codes for CASSLGGQDRNTIYF.